Shown below are 24 T cell receptor beta chains from a single sample sequenced in a study of cytomegalovirus exposure and HLA in healthy donors. 60 Vbeta and 13 Jbeta primers were used in PCR. The assay was immunoSEQ multiplex PCR, and TCRdb's table has in-frame clones only and misses some. The listing records tens of thousands of clones. The specimen sequenced was PBMCs. These TCRs come from a man aged 50 or older in good health and CMV-seronegative.

The CDR3 DNA sequence: TGCAGCGTTGAAGGGCTAGCTAGGCTTAACAATGAGCAGTTCTTC. Protein sequence: CSVEGLARLNNEQFF. The chain recombines TRBV29-1 with TRBJ2-1, with TRBD2 as a possible D gene (5 bases). V dropped 1 base and J dropped 5 bases, with 15 bases sitting between them. Germline values: CDR1 SQVTM, CDR2 ANQGSEA. The CDR3 extends over 15 amino acids.

This chain connects TRBV5-1 to TRBJ2-1, with 8 bases that match TRBD1. This CDR3 comprises 16 residues. From germline, CDR1 is SGHRS and CDR2 YFSETQ. Trimming took 1 base from V and 4 from J; bases not matched to a gene: 7. CDR3 nucleotide sequence: TGCGCCAGCAGCTTGTGGGGACAGGCGCAATACAATGAGCAGTTCTTC. Protein product: CASSLWGQAQYNEQFF.

This rearrangement joins TRBV28 to TRBJ2-7; 8 bases map to TRBD2. The CDR3 is 14 amino acids. Germline CDR1 MDHEN, CDR2 SYDVKM. V trimming: 10 bases; J trimming: 3 bases; junction bases outside the gene matches: 11. CDR3 residues: CATPQRGPHYEQYF. The CDR3 nucleotides read TGTGCCACCCCTCAGCGGGGGCCTCACTACGAGCAGTACTTC.

J is TRBJ2-1 and V is TRBV7-3; D uncertain. Deletions cut 2 bases from V and 6 bases from J, with 8 bases between. Germline CDR1 reads SGHTA; CDR2 reads FQGTGA. This CDR3 contains 13 residues. CDR3 bases: TGTGCCAGCAGCTTACCCCCCATCAATGAGCAGTTCTTC. It encodes CASSLPPINEQFF. Together with reference TRBV7-3 and TRBJ2-1, the CDR3 gives the full variable domain: GAGVSQTPSNKVTEKGKYVELRCDPISGHTALYWYRQSLGQGPEFLIYFQGTGAADDSGLPNDRFFAVRPEGSVSTLKIQRTERGDSAVYLCASSLPPINEQFFGPGTRLTVL.

This rearrangement joins TRBV27 to TRBJ1-2; maybe TRBD1 (5 bases). Trimming removed 5 bases at V and 4 bases at J, with 11 bases between. CDR3 size: 13 residues. CDR1 and CDR2 (germline): MNHEY, SMNVEV (reference sequence). The CDR3, as DNA: TGTGCCAGCAGTCCCAGGGTTACCTATGGCTACACCTTC. Translating it yields CASSPRVTYGYTF.

The V gene is TRBV18, the J gene TRBJ2-3, with TRBD1 identical over 7 bases. Germline V gives CDR1 KGHSH, CDR2 LQKENI. The CDR3 has 17 amino acids. J lost 0 bases, V lost 6 bases, and 12 bases had no gene match. The CDR3 coding sequence is TGTGCCAGCTCTGCCACGAAGGGACAGATGAGCACAGATACGCAGTATTTT. Its translation: CASSATKGQMSTDTQYF.

V and J are TRBV7-8 and TRBJ2-7; 12 bases match TRBD1. Germline assignment: CDR1 SGHVS and CDR2 FQNEAQ. V dropped 4 bases and J dropped 3; count of bases not matched to a gene: 4. The CDR3 loop spans 15 amino acids. The CDR3 DNA sequence: TGTGCCAGCAGCTCCCGGGACAGGGGGCGCTACGAGCAGTACTTC. Its protein product is CASSSRDRGRYEQYF.

The chain links TRBV28 to TRBJ1-1, with 8 bases matching TRBD1. V gave up 4 bases and J gave up 3 bases; unmatched junction bases: 10. The V gene's germline CDR1 is MDHEN and CDR2 SYDVKM. The CDR3 has 16 amino acids. CDR3 protein: CASSSRTGPRDTEAFF. In nucleotides, the CDR3 is TGTGCCAGCAGTTCAAGGACAGGGCCAAGGGACACTGAAGCTTTCTTT.

V is TRBV28 and J is TRBJ1-5; no clear D gene. Germline V gene lookup returns CDR1 MDHEN and CDR2 SYDVKM. CDR3 size: 13 residues. The V end lost 4 bases, the J end lost 3 bases, and 7 bases lay between the germline ends. The CDR3 loop is CASSYPYNQPQHF. In nucleotides, the CDR3 is TGTGCCAGCAGTTACCCCTACAATCAGCCCCAGCATTTT. Variable domain in full (rest from reference TRBV28 and TRBJ1-5): DVKVTQSSRYLVKRTGEKVFLECVQDMDHENMFWYRQDPGLGLRLIYFSYDVKMKEKGDIPEGYSVSREKKERFSLILESASTNQTSMYLCASSYPYNQPQHFGDGTRLSIL.

The rearrangement joins TRBV5-4 to TRBJ1-5, with D possibly TRBD1 on 6 matching bases. Germline CDR1 SGHNT, CDR2 YYREEE (reference sequence). V gave up 3 bases and J gave up 0 bases, with 13 bases separating them. The CDR3 is made up of 16 amino acids. The CDR3 region is CASSSRDKHSNQPQHF. The CDR3 DNA sequence: TGTGCCAGCAGCTCTCGGGACAAACATAGCAATCAGCCCCAGCATTTT.

This rearrangement joins TRBV6-5 to TRBJ1-4; TRBD1 matches at 10 bases. The trim removed 6 bases at V and 7 bases at J, leaving 2 bases unmatched. CDR3 length equals 13 residues. Germline CDR1 reads MNHEY; CDR2 reads SVGAGI. CDR3 coding DNA: TGTGCCAGCAGCCGGACAGGGGGTGAAAAACTGTTTTTT. This gives the protein CASSRTGGEKLFF.

V and J are TRBV6-1 and TRBJ1-2; D is unresolved. The germline gives CDR1 MNHNS, CDR2 SASEGT. Trimming took 6 bases from V and 5 from J, leaving 13 bases between them. The CDR3 consists of 13 residues. The CDR3 spells CASRVRRFYGYTF. Written as DNA, the CDR3 is TGTGCCAGCAGAGTCAGAAGATTTTATGGCTACACCTTC.

The gene calls are TRBV6-5 and TRBJ2-7; 9 positions agree with TRBD2. Trimming at V came to 0 bases and at J to 2 bases, leaving 5 bases not matched to a gene. Per the germline V gene, CDR1 is MNHEY and CDR2 is SVGAGI. The CDR3 totals 16 residues. The CDR3 DNA follows: TGTGCCAGCAGTTACTCAGCTAGCGGGGAAACCTACGAGCAGTACTTC. It yields the protein CASSYSASGETYEQYF.

The chain employs TRBV6-4 and TRBJ2-7, with D possibly matching TRBD2 (5 bases). V shed 8 bases and J shed 8 bases, with 19 bases lying between them. The CDR3 loop spans 13 amino acids. The germline V gene has CDR1 MRHNA and CDR2 SNTAGT. CDR3 sequence (DNA): TGTGCCAGCGGGCAGACTACTTCTACGAAGCAGTACTTC. Its translation is CASGQTTSTKQYF.

The chain uses TRBV7-9 and TRBJ1-2; the D is unclear. The V gene lost 1 base and the J gene lost 4 bases, with 13 bases spanning the gap. This CDR3 is 15 amino acids long. The germline gives CDR1 SEHNR, CDR2 FQNEAQ (reference sequence). As DNA, the CDR3 is TGTGCCAGCAGCTTAGTCGGAGGGAGCAGCTATGGCTACACCTTC. Protein sequence: CASSLVGGSSYGYTF. Using reference TRBV7-9 and TRBJ1-2 for the parts outside the CDR3, the full variable domain is DTGVSQNPRHKITKRGQNVTFRCDPISEHNRLYWYRQTLGQGPEFLTYFQNEAQLEKSRLLSDRFSAERPKGSFSTLEIQRTEQGDSAMYLCASSLVGGSSYGYTFGSGTRLTVV.

V and J are TRBV4-3 and TRBJ1-5, with D hard to call. V lost 0 bases, J lost 1 base, and 10 bases lay in between. Germline loops: CDR1 LGHNA, CDR2 YSLEER. This CDR3 has 16 residues. The CDR3 protein is CASSQEIRHSNQPQHF. In DNA form, the CDR3 reads TGCGCCAGCAGCCAAGAAATTCGACACAGCAATCAGCCCCAGCATTTT.

V usage is TRBV7-2 and J usage is TRBJ1-2; 9 bases are a match to TRBD1. With V trimmed by 8 bases and J by 8 bases, 9 bases remained unmatched. The CDR3 runs to 13 residues. CDR1 is SGHTA and CDR2 is FQGNSA in the germline V gene. The CDR3 DNA sequence: TGTGCCAGCGGGAAGGGACAGGGATTGGGCTACACCTTC. Protein product: CASGKGQGLGYTF. The whole variable domain, filled in from reference TRBV7-2 and TRBJ1-2, reads GAGVSQSPSNKVTEKGKDVELRCDPISGHTALYWYRQSLGQGLEFLIYFQGNSAPDKSGLPSDRFSAERTGGSVSTLTIQRTQQEDSAVYLCASGKGQGLGYTFGSGTRLTVV.

V and J are TRBV7-8 and TRBJ1-5; no firm D call. Deletions cut 4 bases from V and 5 bases from J, with 9 bases between. The CDR3 covers 13 residues. Germline V CDR1 and CDR2: SGHVS, FQNEAQ. CDR3 amino acids: CASSSGSYQPQHF. The CDR3 coding sequence is TGTGCCAGCAGCTCGGGAAGTTATCAGCCCCAGCATTTT.

V is TRBV27 and J is TRBJ1-4, with D perhaps TRBD1 (5 bases). The CDR3 spans 15 residues. Germline CDR1 is MNHEY and CDR2 is SMNVEV (reference sequence). The ends were cut back, 3 bases at V and 7 bases at J, with 15 bases in the middle. The CDR3 loop reads CASSFLQGVGEKLFF. The CDR3 DNA sequence: TGTGCCAGCAGTTTCTTGCAGGGCGTAGGTGAAAAACTGTTTTTT. The full variable domain, completed using reference TRBV27 and TRBJ1-4, is EAQVTQNPRYLITVTGKKLTVTCSQNMNHEYMSWYRQDPGLGLRQIYYSMNVEVTDKGDVPEGYKVSRKEKRNFPLILESPSPNQTSLYFCASSFLQGVGEKLFFGSGTQLSVL.

The CDR3 bases are TGTGCCAGCAGCGTATCCGGACAGCTCTCCTACGAGCAGTACTTC. This sequence encodes CASSVSGQLSYEQYF. The V and J genes are TRBV9 and TRBJ2-7; TRBD1 might be the D (6 bases). Per the germline V gene, CDR1 is SGDLS and CDR2 is YYNGEE. This CDR3 has 15 residues. Trimming removed 1 base from V and 0 bases from J, with 11 bases in between.

V gene TRBV5-5 combines with J gene TRBJ1-5; D is undetermined. V gave up 0 bases and J gave up 5 bases, with 9 bases separating them. Per the germline V gene, CDR1 is SGHKS and CDR2 is YYEKEE (reference sequence). The CDR3 is 14 amino acids. The CDR3 spells CASSLDRADQPQHF. DNA for the CDR3: TGTGCCAGCAGCTTGGACAGAGCGGATCAGCCCCAGCATTTT. The full variable domain, completed using reference TRBV5-5 and TRBJ1-5, is DAGVTQSPTHLIKTRGQQVTLRCSPISGHKSVSWYQQVLGQGPQFIFQYYEKEERGRGNFPDRFSARQFPNYSSELNVNALLLGDSALYLCASSLDRADQPQHFGDGTRLSIL.

The gene calls are TRBV29-1 and TRBJ2-1; weak D call: TRBD2 (6 bases). The germline CDR1 and CDR2 sequences are SQVTM and ANQGSEA. The CDR3 runs to 13 residues. V lost 4 bases to trimming and J lost 8 bases, with 15 bases between them. The CDR3 coding sequence is TGCAGCGTTGGCGGGACGGCTCGAGATGAGCAGTTCTTC. This codes for CSVGGTARDEQFF.

The chain combines TRBV7-2 with TRBJ2-3, with D perhaps TRBD1 (5 bases). Germline CDR1 reads SGHTA; CDR2 reads FQGNSA. V dropped 4 bases and J dropped 5 bases, with 13 bases sitting between them. The length of the CDR3 is 14 residues. In DNA form, the CDR3 reads TGTGCCAGCAGCTCGAAGCAAACAGGAGATACGCAGTATTTT. This sequence encodes CASSSKQTGDTQYF.

Here the CDR3 reads CASSKARDRGVNTGELFF. CDR3 DNA: TGTGCCAGCAGCAAGGCTAGGGACAGGGGGGTCAACACCGGGGAGCTGTTTTTT. The V gene is TRBV7-8, the J gene TRBJ2-2; 11 bases are shared with TRBD1. Germline V gene data show CDR1 as SGHVS and CDR2 as FQNEAQ. V lost 5 bases and J lost 2; bases outside the gene matches: 10. CDR3 length equals 18 residues.